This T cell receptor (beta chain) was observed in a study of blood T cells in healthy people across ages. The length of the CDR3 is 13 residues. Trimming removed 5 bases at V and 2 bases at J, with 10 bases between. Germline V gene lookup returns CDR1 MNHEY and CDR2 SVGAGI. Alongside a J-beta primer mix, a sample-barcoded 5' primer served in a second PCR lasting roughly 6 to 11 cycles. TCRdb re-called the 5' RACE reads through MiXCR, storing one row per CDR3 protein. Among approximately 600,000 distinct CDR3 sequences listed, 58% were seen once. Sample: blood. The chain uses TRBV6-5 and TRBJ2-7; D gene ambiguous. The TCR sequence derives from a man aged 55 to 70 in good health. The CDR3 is CASSPDPTYEQYF. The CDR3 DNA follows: TGTGCCAGCAGTCCGGACCCAACCTACGAGCAGTACTTC.